These 9 T cell receptor beta chains originate from one sample sequenced in a study of blood T cells in healthy people across ages. The authors ran a second PCR of 7 to 11 cycles using a sample-barcoded 5' primer and a J-beta primer mix. MiXCR, run by TCRdb on the 5' RACE reads, gives a single entry per CDR3 protein. The sample shows 1 million to 1.2 million distinct CDR3 sequences, roughly two fifths of them seen only once. The sample taken for sequencing was blood. Receptor source: a man younger than 35 in good health.

The genes are TRBV4-1 and TRBJ2-1; TRBD2 agrees at 12 bases. V was pared by 7 bases and J by 10 bases, with 20 bases of the junction left unmatched. The CDR3 contains 18 residues. Germline-derived CDR1 and CDR2 are MGHRA and YSYEKL. Here the CDR3 reads CASIRGAVGLAGLREQFF. The CDR3 nucleotides are TGCGCCAGCATAAGGGGAGCTGTCGGACTAGCGGGGCTTCGGGAGCAGTTCTTC.

This chain joins TRBV2 and TRBJ1-5, with D possibly matching TRBD1 (5 bases). Germline-derived CDR1 and CDR2 are SNHLY and FYNNEI. V lost 7 bases and J lost 6, with 22 bases in between. The CDR3 length is 16 residues. CDR3 sequence: CASTTGDGGIVQPQHF. Here the CDR3 DNA reads TGTGCCAGCACCACGGGGGACGGGGGAATCGTTCAGCCCCAGCATTTT.

V and J are TRBV20-1 and TRBJ2-3; 7 nucleotides agree with TRBD2. V shed 7 bases and J 2 bases; nucleotides not matched to a gene: 3. This CDR3 spans 12 amino acids. Germline assignment: CDR1 DFQATT and CDR2 SNEGSKA (reference sequence). The CDR3 loop reads CSVGGITDTQYF. The CDR3 nucleotides are TGCAGTGTCGGGGGGATCACAGATACGCAGTATTTT.

This clonotype was counted between two and nine times. The chain is built from TRBV20-1 and TRBJ1-6, with a tentative D call TRBD1 (6 bases). Trimming cost V 2 bases and J 10 bases, with 18 bases left between them. From germline, CDR1 is DFQATT and CDR2 SNEGSKA (reference sequence). CDR3 length: 15 residues. This CDR3 is CSARYGQRRNSPLHF. In nucleotides, the CDR3 is TGCAGTGCTAGATATGGACAGCGCAGGAACTCACCCCTCCACTTT.

V and J are TRBV6-5 and TRBJ1-2; D uncertain. Germline loops: CDR1 MNHEY, CDR2 SVGAGI. The V gene lost 0 bases and the J gene lost 2 bases, with 10 bases spanning the gap. This CDR3 contains 15 residues. CDR3 sequence: CASSYSISTNYGYTF. CDR3 sequence (DNA): TGTGCCAGCAGTTACTCAATCTCCACGAACTATGGCTACACCTTC.

This clonotype occurred many times. The chain links TRBV20-1 to TRBJ1-5, with a possible D match to TRBD1 (6 bases). In germline, CDR1 is DFQATT, CDR2 SNEGSKA (reference sequence). V lost 0 bases and J 6 bases, leaving 15 bases between the germline ends. The CDR3 covers 15 residues. Here the CDR3 reads CSARDDRTRGQPQHF. DNA of the CDR3: TGCAGTGCTAGAGATGACAGGACCAGGGGTCAGCCCCAGCATTTT.

This chain links TRBV7-9 with TRBJ1-2; possibly TRBD1 for D (6 bases). This CDR3 has 18 amino acids. Per germline, CDR1 SEHNR and CDR2 FQNEAQ (reference sequence). Trimming removed 5 bases from V and 7 bases from J, with 29 bases in between. Written as DNA, the CDR3 is TGTGCCAGCAGCATCCCCCCCACCTCTGGCAGGGGAAATTTTGGCTACACCTTC. Protein product: CASSIPPTSGRGNFGYTF.

This clonotype was detected only a few times. This chain links TRBV6-5 with TRBJ1-4; TRBD1 matches at 7 bases. This CDR3 contains 15 residues. CDR1 MNHEY and CDR2 SVGAGI come from the germline V gene. The ends lost 6 bases at V and 5 bases at J; junction bases unmatched: 9. This CDR3 reads CASRISRDRNEKLFF. The CDR3 DNA reads TGTGCCAGCAGGATCTCCCGGGACAGAAATGAAAAACTGTTTTTT.

The chain links TRBV29-1 to TRBJ1-2, with D unclear. The CDR3 has 12 residues. Germline V gene lookup returns CDR1 SQVTM and CDR2 ANQGSEA. Trimming pared 2 bases from V and 5 bases from J, leaving 9 bases between. The CDR3 sequence: CSVERALYGYTF. The CDR3 DNA reads TGCAGCGTTGAAAGGGCACTGTATGGCTACACCTTC.